The 30 T cell receptor beta chains below all came from one sample that was sequenced in a study of metastatic and nonmetastatic thyroid tumors. TCRdb re-processed the PCR reads through MiXCR. The top ten clones hold around 20% of a sample with 45,000 or so clones, roughly 15% of them seen once. All patients reached thyroid surgery having received no treatment beforehand. The sample was blood. The receptors come from a female donor with papillary thyroid cancer or a benign thyroid nodule (not recorded which). Some clones in this sample may be carry-over from other donors' samples.

The V and J genes are TRBV20-1 and TRBJ2-7; D might be TRBD1 (6 bases). Trimming removed 4 bases from V and 3 bases from J, with 16 bases in between. Germline V lookup: CDR1 DFQATT, CDR2 SNEGSKA (reference sequence). The CDR3 extends over 14 amino acids. The CDR3 sequence is CSAKRQVVYYEQYF. For the CDR3, the DNA is TGCAGTGCTAAAAGACAGGTAGTATACTACGAGCAGTACTTC.

The sample holds many counts of this clone. The J gene is TRBJ1-4, the V gene TRBV7-6; D is undetermined. The CDR3 runs 15 residues. Germline assignment: CDR1 SGHVS and CDR2 FNYEAQ. The V end was cut by 1 base, the J end by 3 bases, with 9 bases between. The DNA for the CDR3 is TGTGCCAGCAGCTTAGACGGTCCTCCTAATGAAAAACTGTTTTTT. It translates to CASSLDGPPNEKLFF.

This clone was detected a few times. Other DNA variants within this sample encode the same CDR3. The chain recombines TRBV28 with TRBJ2-6, with D hard to call. Looked up from germline, CDR1 is MDHEN and CDR2 is SYDVKM. The CDR3 loop spans 14 amino acids. Trimming pared 5 bases from V and 4 bases from J, leaving 9 bases between. The CDR3 DNA reads as TGTGCCAGCAGTACCCGGGCGGGGGCCAACGTCCTGACTTTC. It yields the protein CASSTRAGANVLTF.

About this clone: Given the absence of the conserved phenylalanine or tryptophan at the CDR3 end, a read error is likely. This sequence joins TRBV10-2 and TRBJ1-1, with no clear D. The CDR3 sequence is 13 residues long. Germline CDR1 WSHSY, CDR2 SAAADI. V lost 3 bases and J lost 2, with 7 bases in between. The CDR3 region is CASSDYLNTEAFC. CDR3 in DNA: TGCGCCAGCAGTGATTACCTTAACACTGAAGCTTTCTGT.

This chain joins TRBV6-1 and TRBJ2-7, with D possibly matching TRBD1 (5 bases). Trimming cost V 6 bases and J 0 bases, with 12 bases left between them. Germline assignment: CDR1 MNHNS and CDR2 SASEGT. This CDR3 has 14 amino acids. The CDR3 DNA reads TGTGCCAGCAGCTTGGACATGAGCTCCTACGAGCAGTACTTC. As protein: CASSLDMSSYEQYF.

In regard to this clone: Since a much larger clone is just one base distant, this may be a read error. The CDR3 region is CASSPRSQTAEQFF. DNA for the CDR3: TGTGCCAGCAGCCCGAGATCACAGACTGCTGAGCAGTTCTTC. The rearrangement uses TRBV7-9 and TRBJ2-1; D remains ambiguous. Trimming took 5 bases from V and 9 from J, leaving 17 bases between them. CDR3 length equals 14 residues. Germline V gives CDR1 SEHNR, CDR2 FQNEAQ (reference sequence).

There are many counts of this clone. The chain carries TRBV19 and TRBJ1-1; D is uncertain. The ends were cut back, 7 bases at V and 11 bases at J, with 23 bases in the middle. Germline V gene lookup returns CDR1 LNHDA and CDR2 SQIVND (reference sequence). The CDR3 loop spans 14 amino acids. CDR3 protein: CASTNALDRPGAFF. Here the CDR3 DNA reads TGTGCCAGTACTAACGCCTTAGATCGGCCGGGGGCTTTCTTT. Supplemented by reference TRBV19 and TRBJ1-1, the full variable domain reads DGGITQSPKYLFRKEGQNVTLSCEQNLNHDAMYWYRQDPGQGLRLIYYSQIVNDFQKGDIAEGYSVSREKKESFPLTVTSAQKNPTAFYLCASTNALDRPGAFFGQGTRLTVV.

This clone was counted many times. The rearrangement uses TRBV24-1 and TRBJ2-1, with TRBD1 matching 8 bases. CDR3 length: 14 amino acids. Trimming took 2 bases from V and 4 from J; bases not matched to a gene: 0. CDR1 and CDR2 (germline): KGHDR, SFDVKD. The chain's CDR3 is CATSDYRGYNEQFF. In nucleotides, the CDR3 is TGTGCCACCAGTGATTACAGGGGGTACAATGAGCAGTTCTTC.

This clone was detected ten times or more. The rearrangement joins TRBV2 to TRBJ2-5; 11 bases match TRBD1. J lost 0 bases, V lost 6 bases, and 3 bases had no gene match. Germline CDR1 and CDR2: SNHLY and FYNNEI. CDR3 size: 15 residues. The CDR3 here is CASRDRGPHQETQYF. In nucleotides, the CDR3 is TGTGCCAGCAGGGACAGGGGGCCTCACCAAGAGACCCAGTACTTC.

This clone was counted at least ten times. The rearrangement joins TRBV5-5 to TRBJ1-2; 8 nucleotides line up with TRBD1. Looked up from germline, CDR1 is SGHKS and CDR2 is YYEKEE (reference sequence). Unmatched junction bases numbered 12, after V lost 1 base and J lost 7 bases. There are 16 residues in the CDR3. CDR3 sequence: CASSLSTGEVRGGYTF. The CDR3 DNA reads TGTGCCAGCAGCTTGTCGACAGGGGAAGTTAGAGGTGGCTACACCTTC.

This clone occurred a few times. J is TRBJ2-1 and V is TRBV27; 8 bases line up with TRBD2. J was trimmed by 4 bases and V by 2 bases; bases with no gene match: 7. Germline V CDR1 and CDR2: MNHEY, SMNVEV (reference sequence). The CDR3 has 16 amino acids. In DNA form, the CDR3 reads TGTGCCAGCAGTTTAAGCGGGAGCCGCTATTACAATGAGCAGTTCTTC. Its protein product is CASSLSGSRYYNEQFF.

Comments on this clone: Relative to the germline gene, one junction end is altered; a read error may explain this. CDR3 nucleotides: TGTGCCAGCAGAAGAGGGGCAAAAAACTCTGTGGCCAACGTCCTGACTTTC. As protein: CASRRGAKNSVANVLTF. The rearrangement links TRBV6-1 to TRBJ2-6, with D perhaps assigned TRBD1 or TRBD2 (5 bases each). Germline CDR1 reads MNHNS; CDR2 reads SASEGT. The CDR3 contains 17 residues.

The V call is TRBV5-4, the J call TRBJ2-7, with unresolved D. This CDR3 has 14 amino acids. The V gene's germline CDR1 is SGHNT and CDR2 YYREEE (reference sequence). Between the trimmed V and J ends, which lost 0 bases and 0 bases, there was a span of 7 bases. CDR3 nucleotide sequence: TGTGCCAGCAGCTTGGAGCCTAGCTCCTACGAGCAGTACTTC. The encoded protein is CASSLEPSSYEQYF.

This clone was observed at least ten times. The chain joins TRBV28 to TRBJ1-2, with 7 bases aligning to TRBD1. Trimming took 6 bases from V and 8 from J; bases not matched to a gene: 12. The V gene's germline CDR1 is MDHEN and CDR2 SYDVKM. The CDR3 covers 14 residues. CDR3 DNA: TGTGCCAGCAGCGCCGACAGGGTATCGCGGGGCTACACCTTC. As protein: CASSADRVSRGYTF.

Remarks on this clone: At one end the junction does not follow the germline gene, possibly because of a read error. The chain joins TRBV11-3 to TRBJ1-4; 8 nucleotides align to TRBD1. The CDR3 is made up of 14 amino acids. Germline CDR1 and CDR2: SGHNT and YENEEA. The CDR3 here is CASSFQGAGEKLFF. The CDR3 DNA follows: TGTGCAAGCAGTTTCCAGGGGGCAGGGGAAAAACTGTTTTTT.

On this clone: Possible read error: a much larger clone is one base away. V is TRBV9 and J is TRBJ2-1; TRBD2 matches 9 bases. The CDR3 contains 15 residues. The J segment lost 7 bases and the V segment lost 4 bases, leaving 9 bases of the junction unmatched. The germline gives CDR1 SGDLS, CDR2 YYNGEE. CDR3 sequence reads: CASSPEREVRNEQFF. As DNA, the CDR3 is TGTGCCAGCAGCCCGGAGCGGGAGGTCCGGAATGAGCAGTTCTTC.

Ten or more counts support this clone. This chain joins TRBV20-1 and TRBJ1-4; the D gene is possibly TRBD1 (6 bases). The CDR3 totals 15 residues. Germline assignment: CDR1 DFQATT and CDR2 SNEGSKA (reference sequence). The V end was cut by 0 bases, the J end by 8 bases, with 16 bases between. Here the CDR3 reads CSARDLGGLDEKLFF. CDR3 DNA: TGCAGTGCTAGAGATCTCGGGGGCTTGGACGAAAAACTGTTTTTT.

This clone was picked up a small number of times. One junction end does not reproduce the germline sequence, and a read error may be involved. The sample contains more than one DNA sequence encoding this CDR3. The J gene is TRBJ2-5, the V gene TRBV27; tentatively, D is TRBD1 (6 bases). This CDR3 has 13 amino acids. CDR1 is MNHEY, CDR2 SMNVEV, per germline (reference sequence). CDR3 region: CASRPTGGETQYF. The CDR3 DNA reads as TGTGCCAGCAGACCGACAGGAGGAGAGACACAGTACTTC.

Many counts were recorded for this clone. The chain employs TRBV30 and TRBJ1-1, with D perhaps TRBD1 (6 bases). The CDR3 sequence is 14 residues long. Germline V CDR1 and CDR2: GTSNPN, SVGIG (reference sequence). With 5 bases removed from V and 1 base from J, the gap between germline ends came to 14 bases. This CDR3 is CAWARQASNTEAFF. CDR3 nucleotide sequence: TGTGCCTGGGCTCGACAGGCTTCGAACACTGAAGCTTTCTTT.

This clone appeared many times. The rearrangement links TRBV6-1 to TRBJ2-3, with D uncertain. This CDR3 comprises 11 residues. CDR1 and CDR2 from the germline V gene are MNHNS and SASEGT. The V end was cut by 3 bases, the J end by 5 bases, with 3 bases between. In DNA form, the CDR3 reads TGTGCCAGCAGTGACTTAGATACGCAGTATTTT. This gives the protein CASSDLDTQYF.

This clone was found a few times. The rearrangement links TRBV12-3 or TRBV12-4 to TRBJ2-2; D is undetermined. V lost 3 bases to trimming and J lost 6 bases, with 20 bases between them. CDR3 size: 17 residues. The CDR3 sequence is CASSLAPIGIYAGELFF. The CDR3 region has the DNA TGTGCCAGCAGTTTGGCCCCCATAGGTATATACGCCGGGGAGCTGTTTTTT.

This clone was counted ten times or more. Written as DNA, the CDR3 is TGCGCCAGCAGCTTGGGTAACACAGATACGCAGTATTTT. Translated: CASSLGNTDTQYF. The chain employs TRBV5-1 and TRBJ2-3; D call uncertain. Germline V lookup: CDR1 SGHRS, CDR2 YFSETQ. V was trimmed by 0 bases and J by 2 bases, leaving 4 bases between them. This CDR3 is 13 amino acids long.

Turning to this clone: A read error may explain this, as a much larger clone is one base away. The identical CDR3 is also encoded by other nucleotide sequences in the sample. This chain connects TRBV2 to TRBJ2-7; 7 bases align to TRBD1. This CDR3 has 15 residues. CDR1 and CDR2 from the germline V gene are SNHLY and FYNNEI. CDR3 in DNA: TGCGCCAGCACCACTCCGGGACAGCGACCGTTTAAGCAGTACTTC. Its translation: CASTTPGQRPFKQYF.

This clone was counted between two and nine times. A much larger clone lies one base from this, so it may be a read error. The genes are TRBV10-2 and TRBJ1-5, with 8 bases matching TRBD1. This CDR3 comprises 13 residues. Per germline, CDR1 WSHSY and CDR2 SAAADI. The CDR3 protein is CASSTGGNHPQHF. The CDR3 DNA reads TGCGCCAGCAGTACAGGGGGAAATCATCCCCAGCATTTT.

In this sample, this clone turned up a few times. V is TRBV6-2 or TRBV6-3 and J is TRBJ2-2, with no clear D. V was cut by 5 bases and J by 8 bases, with 6 bases left in between. Germline CDR1 reads MNHEY; CDR2 reads SVGEGT. The CDR3 is made up of 11 amino acids. The CDR3 protein is CASSQAGELFF. The DNA for the CDR3 is TGTGCCAGCAGTCAGGCGGGGGAGCTGTTTTTT.

This clone came up a few times. This may be a read error: a much more frequent sequence differs by one nucleotide. Other DNA sequences within the sample encode an identical CDR3. This chain joins TRBV5-8 and TRBJ1-4, with D perhaps TRBD1 (5 bases). The CDR3 length is 15 residues. CDR1 and CDR2 (germline): SGHTS, YDEGEE. The CDR3 here is CASSLGGAPNEKLFF. The CDR3, as DNA: TGTGCCAGCAGCTTGGGAGGGGCACCTAATGAAAAGCTGTTTTTT.

In this sample, this clone turned up many times. The J gene is TRBJ1-5, the V gene TRBV6-2 or TRBV6-3; D is undetermined. This CDR3 spans 16 amino acids. CDR1 MNHEY and CDR2 SVGEGT come from the germline V gene. The ends were cut back, 2 bases at V and 3 bases at J, with 14 bases in the middle. DNA of the CDR3: TGTGCCAGCAGTTACGTCGGCAGCAACTACAATCAGCCCCAGCATTTT. Amino acids: CASSYVGSNYNQPQHF.

This clone was seen ten or more times. The rearrangement links TRBV5-1 to TRBJ2-1; D might be TRBD2 (6 bases). V was pared by 2 bases and J by 3 bases, with 9 bases between. This CDR3 comprises 14 residues. CDR1 is SGHRS and CDR2 is YFSETQ in the germline V gene. As DNA, the CDR3 is TGCGCCAGCAGCTTTAGCGGAATCTACAATGAGCAGTTCTTC. Its translation is CASSFSGIYNEQFF.

This clone was seen ten or more times. The chain couples TRBV10-3 to TRBJ2-7; a weak D match, TRBD1 (5 bases). V lost 4 bases and J lost 4, with 5 bases in between. Per the germline V gene, CDR1 is ENHRY and CDR2 is SYGVKD. There are 11 residues in the CDR3. The CDR3 here is CAISGTYEQYF. In DNA form, the CDR3 reads TGTGCCATCAGTGGGACATACGAGCAGTACTTC.

This clone was seen only a few times. The chain has TRBV6-5 and TRBJ2-1, with 10 bases aligning to TRBD2. This CDR3 comprises 18 residues. Trimming at V came to 4 bases and at J to 0 bases, leaving 9 bases not matched to a gene. In germline, CDR1 is MNHEY, CDR2 SVGAGI. The CDR3 protein is CASSSATSGQSSYNEQFF. The CDR3 DNA is TGTGCCAGCAGTTCCGCGACTAGCGGGCAAAGCTCCTACAATGAGCAGTTCTTC.